The 27 T cell receptor beta chains below all came from one sample that was sequenced in a study of T cell changes during pregnancy in multiple sclerosis (dated by TCRdb to about 2019). The library was generated by the immunoSEQ multiplex PCR assay. Here the immuneACCESS table is served through TCRdb, limited to in-frame sequences with V and J called. Missing clones are a known gap in these copies; in checked studies unresolved V genes cover under half, and the rest lacks a known reason. In this sample the table shows 65,000 to 70,000 clones, about nine tenths of which occur a single time. The top ten clones comprise 2.3% of the sample. The material was peripheral blood, obtained in the first trimester of pregnancy. Receptors originate from a female donor with multiple sclerosis, enrolled in a pregnancy study.

The chain links TRBV5-4 to TRBJ2-4; D gene ambiguous. Trimming pared 0 bases from V and 3 bases from J, leaving 7 bases between. This CDR3 region has 14 residues. Germline V gene data show CDR1 as SGHNT and CDR2 as YYREEE (reference sequence). CDR3 region: CASSLAGYKNIQYF. In DNA, the CDR3 is TGTGCCAGCAGCTTGGCCGGGTACAAAAACATTCAGTACTTC. The variable domain in full, completed from reference TRBV5-4 and TRBJ2-4, reads ETGVTQSPTHLIKTRGQQVTLRCSSQSGHNTVSWYQQALGQGPQFIFQYYREEENGRGNFPPRFSGLQFPNYSSELNVNALELDDSALYLCASSLAGYKNIQYFGAGTRLSVL.

The chain recombines TRBV5-4 with TRBJ2-5; 8 bases are a match to TRBD1. Germline CDR1 reads SGHNT; CDR2 reads YYREEE (reference sequence). Germline trimming cut 4 bases from V and 2 bases from J; bases unmatched to any gene: 4. The CDR3 runs to 14 residues. The CDR3 DNA sequence: TGTGCCAGCAGCCCAGGACAGGGACAAGAGACCCAGTACTTC. This encodes CASSPGQGQETQYF.

The chain combines TRBV5-1 with TRBJ2-7; 7 bases are shared with TRBD2. Trimming removed 4 bases from V and 2 bases from J; junction bases left unmatched: 9. This CDR3 contains 15 residues. Germline-derived CDR1 and CDR2 are SGHRS and YFSETQ. The DNA for the CDR3 is TGCGCCAGCAGCATCACCGGACGGGGGGCCTACGAGCAGTACTTC. It yields the protein CASSITGRGAYEQYF.

The chain joins TRBV14 to TRBJ1-2, with 9 bases matching TRBD1. Trimming removed 4 bases from V and 3 bases from J; junction bases left unmatched: 9. There are 16 residues in the CDR3. From germline, CDR1 is SGHDN and CDR2 FVKESK. The CDR3 is CASSPLGQGIYYGYTF. CDR3 DNA sequence: TGTGCCAGCAGCCCCTTGGGACAGGGAATTTACTATGGCTACACCTTC.

This sequence joins TRBV18 and TRBJ1-1; TRBD1 might be the D (6 bases). The V gene lost 6 bases and the J gene lost 4 bases, with 15 bases spanning the gap. The germline CDR1 and CDR2 sequences are KGHSH and LQKENI. The CDR3 runs to 14 residues. CDR3: CASSPRGRGTEAFF. The CDR3 DNA is TGTGCCAGCTCTCCCAGGGGTCGGGGCACTGAAGCTTTCTTT.

The chain links TRBV9 to TRBJ1-2; 11 nucleotides agree with TRBD1. CDR1 is SGDLS, CDR2 YYNGEE, per germline. V shed 4 bases and J 6 bases; nucleotides not matched to a gene: 11. This CDR3 region has 16 residues. Here the CDR3 DNA reads TGTGCCAGCAGCAAGCGACGGACAGGGGGCGAGGATGGCTACACCTTC. Protein: CASSKRRTGGEDGYTF.

The rearrangement uses TRBV4-1 and TRBJ1-1; TRBD1 aligns across 7 bases. Germline CDR1 reads MGHRA; CDR2 reads YSYEKL. The V gene end was trimmed by 1 base and the J gene end by 4 bases; junction bases not matched to a gene: 12. There are 17 residues in the CDR3. The CDR3 protein is CASSQAWAGGWGTEAFF. The CDR3 region has the DNA TGCGCCAGCAGCCAAGCCTGGGCAGGGGGTTGGGGCACTGAAGCTTTCTTT.

The chain employs TRBV2 and TRBJ2-7; D might be TRBD2 (6 bases). The V and J ends lost 8 bases and 6 bases respectively, with 23 bases between them. CDR3 length: 15 amino acids. Per the germline V gene, CDR1 is SNHLY and CDR2 is FYNNEI. In DNA form, the CDR3 reads TGTGCCAGCGACCTTTCCTGGAGGGAACCTAGCGAGCAGTACTTC. Translating gives CASDLSWREPSEQYF.

The chain is built from TRBV5-1 and TRBJ1-4; perhaps TRBD1 as D (5 bases). With 4 bases removed from V and 5 bases from J, the gap between germline ends came to 12 bases. The CDR3 extends over 14 amino acids. CDR1 and CDR2 (germline): SGHRS, YFSETQ. The CDR3 region is CASSPAGVNEKLFF. The CDR3 DNA reads as TGCGCCAGCAGCCCGGCGGGGGTAAATGAAAAACTGTTTTTT.

This clone was observed a handful of times. This chain uses TRBV30 with TRBJ2-3, with 7 bases lining up with TRBD2. Germline V gene data show CDR1 as GTSNPN and CDR2 as SVGIG (reference sequence). V trimming: 3 bases; J trimming: 0 bases; junction bases outside the gene matches: 9. This CDR3 comprises 16 residues. The CDR3 protein is CAWSPPISGSTDTQYF. CDR3 DNA: TGTGCCTGGAGCCCGCCTATTAGCGGGAGCACAGATACGCAGTATTTT.

This clone was recorded once. This sequence joins TRBV18 and TRBJ2-1; D possibly corresponds to TRBD2 (5 bases). CDR3 length equals 14 residues. V was trimmed by 0 bases and J by 6 bases, leaving 9 bases between them. The germline V gene encodes CDR1 KGHSH and CDR2 LQKENI. As DNA, the CDR3 is TGTGCCAGCTCACCACCGGACGGAGGCAATGAGCAGTTCTTC. Amino acids: CASSPPDGGNEQFF.

The chain carries TRBV30 and TRBJ2-5; 13 nucleotides align to TRBD2. Looked up from germline, CDR1 is GTSNPN and CDR2 is SVGIG (reference sequence). The trim removed 5 bases at V and 4 bases at J, leaving 4 bases unmatched. The CDR3 sequence is 14 residues long. CDR3 DNA sequence: TGTGCCTGGGGACTAGCGGGAGTTGGAGAGACCCAGTACTTC. The encoded protein is CAWGLAGVGETQYF. Full variable domain (rest looked up from reference TRBV30 and TRBJ2-5): SQTIHQWPATLVQPVGSPLSLECTVEGTSNPNLYWYRQAAGRGLQLLFYSVGIGQISSEVPQNLSASRPQDRQFILSSKKLLLSDSGFYLCAWGLAGVGETQYFGPGTRLLVL.

The V call is TRBV7-9, the J call TRBJ2-3; TRBD2 agrees at 14 bases. The CDR3 loop spans 18 amino acids. Trimming removed 5 bases from V and 2 bases from J; junction bases left unmatched: 9. Germline lookup yields CDR1 SEHNR and CDR2 FQNEAQ (reference sequence). CDR3 residues: CASSPRGLAGAFTDTQYF. CDR3 nucleotides: TGTGCCAGCAGCCCCAGGGGACTAGCGGGGGCCTTCACAGATACGCAGTATTTT.

The rearrangement joins TRBV6-1 to TRBJ1-1; D is unclear. The CDR3 has 12 residues. Germline values: CDR1 MNHNS, CDR2 SASEGT. Trimming took 6 bases from V and 1 from J, leaving 6 bases between them. The CDR3, as DNA: TGTGCCAGCAGAGAGGGGAACACTGAAGCTTTCTTT. It is translated as CASREGNTEAFF.

The gene calls are TRBV2 and TRBJ2-2; weak D call: TRBD2 (5 bases). The length of the CDR3 is 13 residues. The V end was cut by 5 bases, the J end by 6 bases, with 10 bases between. Germline V gene sequence: CDR1 SNHLY, CDR2 FYNNEI. The CDR3 reads CASSPLGAGELFF. Here the CDR3 DNA reads TGTGCCAGCAGTCCCCTGGGAGCCGGGGAGCTGTTTTTT.

This chain joins TRBV7-8 and TRBJ2-7; 8 bases are shared with TRBD1. The CDR3 covers 15 residues. The germline V gene has CDR1 SGHVS and CDR2 FQNEAQ. The V and J ends lost 5 bases and 4 bases, in that order; junction bases with no gene match: 10. DNA for the CDR3: TGTGCCAGCAGCGCCTACGGGACAGGCAGGTACGAGCAGTACTTC. Translating it yields CASSAYGTGRYEQYF.

The rearrangement joins TRBV5-1 to TRBJ2-7; no definite D call. Germline loops: CDR1 SGHRS, CDR2 YFSETQ. The CDR3 sequence is 15 residues long. Between the trimmed V and J ends, which lost 4 bases and 3 bases, there was a span of 17 bases. Here the CDR3 DNA reads TGCGCCAGCAGCCTTACAGCAGAGATTGACTACGAGCAGTACTTC. It yields the protein CASSLTAEIDYEQYF.

The chain uses TRBV27 and TRBJ1-1; the D gene is possibly TRBD1 (5 bases). The CDR3 has 13 amino acids. Germline V CDR1 and CDR2: MNHEY, SMNVEV (reference sequence). Trimming pared 3 bases from V and 1 base from J, leaving 6 bases between. The CDR3 loop is CASSFGGNTEAFF. CDR3 nucleotide sequence: TGTGCCAGCAGTTTCGGGGGGAACACTGAAGCTTTCTTT.

V usage is TRBV7-2 and J usage is TRBJ1-2; 9 nucleotides line up with TRBD1. V was pared by 5 bases and J by 3 bases, with 7 bases of the junction left unmatched. CDR3 length: 15 residues. Germline V CDR1 and CDR2: SGHTA, FQGNSA. CDR3 DNA: TGTGCCAGCAGCCGGACACGGACAGGGGACTATGGCTACACCTTC. Translation gives CASSRTRTGDYGYTF.

This chain joins TRBV19 and TRBJ2-1, with D possibly TRBD1 on 6 matching bases. The CDR3 length is 16 residues. Trimming removed 7 bases from V and 4 bases from J, with 20 bases in between. The V gene's germline CDR1 is LNHDA and CDR2 SQIVND (reference sequence). The CDR3 loop reads CASTKGGGGMYNEQFF. CDR3 in DNA: TGTGCCAGTACCAAAGGGGGTGGCGGAATGTACAATGAGCAGTTCTTC. Supplemented by reference TRBV19 and TRBJ2-1, the full variable domain reads DGGITQSPKYLFRKEGQNVTLSCEQNLNHDAMYWYRQDPGQGLRLIYYSQIVNDFQKGDIAEGYSVSREKKESFPLTVTSAQKNPTAFYLCASTKGGGGMYNEQFFGPGTRLTVL.

CDR3 region: CASSSIHRRSDLPLQHF. CDR3 coding DNA: TGTGCCAGCAGCTCAATTCACCGTCGGTCCGACTTACCTCTTCAGCATTTT. J is TRBJ1-5 and V is TRBV5-8, with D uncertain. Germline-derived CDR1 and CDR2 are SGHTS and YDEGEE. The CDR3 length is 17 residues. The V end was cut by 3 bases, the J end by 13 bases, with 29 bases between.

The chain recombines TRBV7-3 with TRBJ2-1; 10 bases map to TRBD2. This CDR3 is 15 amino acids long. The J segment lost 4 bases and the V segment lost 2 bases, leaving 2 bases of the junction unmatched. The V gene's germline CDR1 is SGHTA and CDR2 FQGTGA. Written as DNA, the CDR3 is TGTGCCAGCAGCTTATCTAGCGGGAGTTACAATGAGCAGTTCTTC. Amino acid sequence: CASSLSSGSYNEQFF.

The V gene is TRBV2, the J gene TRBJ1-2; D may be TRBD1 (6 bases). CDR1 and CDR2 (germline): SNHLY, FYNNEI. This CDR3 is 14 amino acids long. The ends were cut back, 3 bases at V and 3 bases at J, with 11 bases in the middle. The CDR3: CASSDGGRDYGYTF. The CDR3 DNA sequence: TGTGCCAGCAGTGACGGGGGGCGCGACTATGGCTACACCTTC.

The chain is built from TRBV5-1 and TRBJ2-7, with D possibly being TRBD2 (6 bases). The V gene lost 6 bases and the J gene lost 6 bases, with 16 bases spanning the gap. The CDR3 is 13 residues long. Germline assignment: CDR1 SGHRS and CDR2 YFSETQ. CDR3: CASMGGSIGEQYF. CDR3 bases: TGCGCCAGCATGGGAGGAAGCATAGGCGAGCAGTACTTC.

The chain combines TRBV7-9 with TRBJ1-1; a possible D gene is TRBD1 (5 bases). Trimming cost V 4 bases and J 11 bases, with 17 bases left between them. This CDR3 has 13 residues. Germline lookup yields CDR1 SEHNR and CDR2 FQNEAQ (reference sequence). CDR3 sequence reads: CASSSQGGRRAFF. Here the CDR3 DNA reads TGTGCCAGCAGCTCCCAGGGTGGCCGTCGGGCTTTCTTT.

The chain employs TRBV5-4 and TRBJ2-3, with 12 bases identical to TRBD2. With V trimmed by 5 bases and J by 8 bases, 9 bases remained unmatched. CDR3 length equals 15 residues. Germline CDR1 reads SGHNT; CDR2 reads YYREEE (reference sequence). Here the CDR3 reads CASSTLAGGLGTQYF. The DNA of the CDR3 is TGTGCCAGCAGTACCCTAGCGGGGGGGCTAGGTACGCAGTATTTT.

The chain combines TRBV27 with TRBJ2-1, with 11 nucleotides matching TRBD2. Looked up from germline, CDR1 is MNHEY and CDR2 is SMNVEV (reference sequence). Trimming cost V 8 bases and J 2 bases; bases outside gene matches: 5. The CDR3 length is 15 residues. CDR3 amino acids: CASWDSGRAYNEQFF. CDR3 DNA: TGTGCCAGCTGGGATAGCGGGAGGGCCTACAATGAGCAGTTCTTC.